The sequence of this T cell receptor (beta chain) was determined in a study of CD8 T cells in ankylosing spondylitis. A remark on this clonotype: Its matching antigen is unknown.

TCRdb reprocessed the 5' RACE reads with MiXCR, giving one entry per CDR3 protein. In the table there are 200,000 to 250,000 distinct CDR3 sequences, approximately 20% of which are singletons. J was trimmed by 10 bases and V by 4 bases; bases with no gene match: 6. CDR3 size: 14 residues. From germline, CDR1 is GTSNPN and CDR2 SVGIG (reference sequence). Points from the study as a whole: Ankylosing spondylitis blood appeared to be characterized by a TCR beta motif of 8 or 9 highly homologous variants. As for the disease-linked clones, they showed a CD8+ phenotype and occurred at relatively low frequencies in peripheral blood.

The sample taken for sequencing was blood, either unsorted or a sorted T cell fraction (not recorded which). The V and J genes are TRBV30 and TRBJ1-6, with 11 positions matching TRBD1. The TCR comes from a male donor with ankylosing spondylitis. The DNA of the CDR3 is TGTGCCTGGACTACGGGACAGGGGGGGTCACCCCTCCACTTT. Translating gives CAWTTGQGGSPLHF.